The entry below describes one T cell receptor (beta chain). Its antigen is currently unknown. Sample-barcoded 5' priming and a J-beta primer mix drove a second PCR of 7 to 11 cycles. Via MiXCR, TCRdb re-called the 5' RACE reads, giving one row per CDR3 protein. In the table there are some 1,800,000 distinct CDR3 sequences, around 40% of which are singletons. The sample belongs to a study of blood T cells in healthy people across ages. General study findings and limits: Higher naive T cell percentage went strongly together with higher TCR beta diversity. A roughly linear fall in TCR beta diversity per million T cells was seen with increasing age.

The amount of total RNA extracted per sample was at least 5.5 micrograms. Germline V gene lookup returns CDR1 SGHTA and CDR2 FQGNSA. CDR3 size: 14 residues. V lost 1 base, J lost 6 bases, and 12 bases lay in between. This clonotype was sampled from a human donor in good health. The rearrangement links TRBV7-2 to TRBJ1-2; D is unclear. What was sequenced was blood. The CDR3 here is CASSLVEYGDGYTF. Written as DNA, the CDR3 is TGTGCCAGCAGCTTAGTTGAGTATGGGGATGGCTACACCTTC.